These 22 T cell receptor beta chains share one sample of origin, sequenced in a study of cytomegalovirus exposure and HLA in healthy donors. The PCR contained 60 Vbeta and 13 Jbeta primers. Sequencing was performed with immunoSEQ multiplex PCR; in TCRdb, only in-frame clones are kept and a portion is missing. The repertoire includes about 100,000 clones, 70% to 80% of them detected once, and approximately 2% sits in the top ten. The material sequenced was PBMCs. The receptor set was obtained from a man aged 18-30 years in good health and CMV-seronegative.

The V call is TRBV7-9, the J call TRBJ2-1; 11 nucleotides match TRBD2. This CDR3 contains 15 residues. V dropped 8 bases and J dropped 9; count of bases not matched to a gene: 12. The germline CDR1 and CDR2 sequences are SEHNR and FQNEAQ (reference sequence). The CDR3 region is CASPLAGGPPGEQFF. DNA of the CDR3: TGTGCCAGCCCCCTAGCGGGGGGTCCCCCCGGTGAGCAGTTCTTC.

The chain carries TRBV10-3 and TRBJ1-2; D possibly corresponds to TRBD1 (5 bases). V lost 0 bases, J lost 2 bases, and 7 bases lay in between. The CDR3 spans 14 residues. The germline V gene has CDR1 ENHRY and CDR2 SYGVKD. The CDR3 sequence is CAISESAGNYGYTF. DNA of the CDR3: TGTGCCATCAGTGAGTCCGCAGGGAACTATGGCTACACCTTC.

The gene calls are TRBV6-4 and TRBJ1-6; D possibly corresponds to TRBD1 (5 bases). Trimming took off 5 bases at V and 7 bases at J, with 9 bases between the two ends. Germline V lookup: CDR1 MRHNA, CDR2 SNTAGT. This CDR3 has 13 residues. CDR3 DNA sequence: TGTGCCAGCAGTCAGGGATCCAATTCACCCCTCCACTTT. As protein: CASSQGSNSPLHF.

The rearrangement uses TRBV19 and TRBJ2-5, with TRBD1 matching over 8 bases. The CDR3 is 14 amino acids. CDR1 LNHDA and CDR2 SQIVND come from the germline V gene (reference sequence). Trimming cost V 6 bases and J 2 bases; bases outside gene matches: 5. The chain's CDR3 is CASRKTGGQETQYF. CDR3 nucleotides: TGTGCCAGTAGGAAAACAGGGGGTCAAGAGACCCAGTACTTC.

The CDR3 is CASSLVDRGLYGYTF. Here the CDR3 DNA reads TGTGCCAGCAGCTTGGTTGACAGGGGCCTCTATGGCTACACCTTC. The gene calls are TRBV5-4 and TRBJ1-2, with 8 bases identical to TRBD1. CDR1 and CDR2 (germline): SGHNT, YYREEE (reference sequence). The V segment lost 0 bases and the J segment 4 bases; nucleotides outside the gene matches: 5. The CDR3 is made up of 15 amino acids.

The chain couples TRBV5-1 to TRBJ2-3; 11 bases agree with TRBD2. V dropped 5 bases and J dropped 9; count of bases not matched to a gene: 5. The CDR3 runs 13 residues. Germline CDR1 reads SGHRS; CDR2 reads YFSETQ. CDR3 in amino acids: CASRLAGDRTQYF. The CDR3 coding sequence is TGCGCCAGCAGACTAGCGGGGGACCGCACGCAGTATTTT.

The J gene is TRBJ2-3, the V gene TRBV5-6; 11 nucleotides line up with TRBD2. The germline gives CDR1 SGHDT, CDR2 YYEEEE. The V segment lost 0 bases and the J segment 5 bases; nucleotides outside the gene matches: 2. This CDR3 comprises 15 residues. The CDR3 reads CASSLGGTSGDTQYF. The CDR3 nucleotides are TGTGCCAGCAGCTTGGGGGGGACTAGCGGAGATACGCAGTATTTT.

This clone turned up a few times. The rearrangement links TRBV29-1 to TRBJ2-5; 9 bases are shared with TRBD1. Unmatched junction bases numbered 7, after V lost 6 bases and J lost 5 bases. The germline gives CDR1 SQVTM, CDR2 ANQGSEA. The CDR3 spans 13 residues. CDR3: CSVIWDRVETQYF. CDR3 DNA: TGCAGCGTGATCTGGGACAGGGTCGAGACCCAGTACTTC. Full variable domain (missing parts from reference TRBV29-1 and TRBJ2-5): SAVISQKPSRDICQRGTSLTIQCQVDSQVTMMFWYRQQPGQSLTLIATANQGSEATYESGFVIDKFPISRPNLTFSTLTVSNMSPEDSSIYLCSVIWDRVETQYFGPGTRLLVL.

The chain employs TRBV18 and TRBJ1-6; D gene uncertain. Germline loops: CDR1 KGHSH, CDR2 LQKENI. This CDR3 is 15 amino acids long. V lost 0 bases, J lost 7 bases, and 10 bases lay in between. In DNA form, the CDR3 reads TGTGCCAGCTCACCACCGAGTCAGAGGAATTCACCCCTCCACTTT. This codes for CASSPPSQRNSPLHF.

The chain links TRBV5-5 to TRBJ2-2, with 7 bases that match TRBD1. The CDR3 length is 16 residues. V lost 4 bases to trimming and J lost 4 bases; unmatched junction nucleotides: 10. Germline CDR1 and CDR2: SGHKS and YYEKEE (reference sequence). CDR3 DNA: TGTGCCAGCAGCCCGTCGACAGGGAGTATCACCGGGGAGCTGTTTTTT. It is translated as CASSPSTGSITGELFF.

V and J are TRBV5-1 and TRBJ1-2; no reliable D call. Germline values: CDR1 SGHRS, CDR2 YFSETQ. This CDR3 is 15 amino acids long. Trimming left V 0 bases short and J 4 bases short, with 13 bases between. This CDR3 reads CASSLGRYSTYGYTF. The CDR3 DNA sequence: TGCGCCAGCAGCTTGGGGCGTTACAGTACCTATGGCTACACCTTC.

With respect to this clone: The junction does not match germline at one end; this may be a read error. Here the CDR3 DNA reads TGTGCCAGCAGTGACCCGGGGTCGAATTTC. As protein: CASSDPGSNF. The genes are TRBV6-4 and TRBJ2-7, with a weak D call TRBD2 (5 bases). CDR3 length equals 10 residues. Per germline, CDR1 MRHNA and CDR2 SNTAGT.

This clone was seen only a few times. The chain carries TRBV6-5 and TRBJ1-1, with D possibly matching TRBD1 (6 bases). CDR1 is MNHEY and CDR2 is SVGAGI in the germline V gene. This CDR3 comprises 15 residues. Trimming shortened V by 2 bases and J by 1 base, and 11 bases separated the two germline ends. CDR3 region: CASSYGTYQNTEAFF. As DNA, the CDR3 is TGTGCCAGCAGTTACGGGACATACCAGAACACTGAAGCTTTCTTT.

The DNA of the CDR3 is TGTGCCAGCACTCCTCCTTCCGTTCCGGAGTACTTC. Amino acid sequence: CASTPPSVPEYF. The chain recombines TRBV2 with TRBJ2-7; D remains ambiguous. The germline CDR1 and CDR2 sequences are SNHLY and FYNNEI. Trimming shortened V by 7 bases and J by 11 bases, and 18 bases separated the two germline ends. The CDR3 has 12 residues.

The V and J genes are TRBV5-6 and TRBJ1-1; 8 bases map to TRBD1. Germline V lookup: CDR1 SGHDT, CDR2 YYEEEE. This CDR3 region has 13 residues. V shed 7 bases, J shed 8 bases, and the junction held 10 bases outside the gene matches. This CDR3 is CASREQGAIEAFF. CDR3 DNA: TGTGCCAGCCGAGAGCAGGGGGCTATCGAAGCTTTCTTT.

CDR3 sequence: CASTMGQHYGYTF. The CDR3 nucleotides are TGTGCCAGCACCATGGGGCAGCACTATGGCTACACCTTC. The chain carries TRBV19 and TRBJ1-2; D perhaps matches TRBD1 (5 bases). The CDR3 loop spans 13 amino acids. V shed 9 bases and J shed 3 bases, with 14 bases lying between them. Germline loops: CDR1 LNHDA, CDR2 SQIVND (reference sequence).

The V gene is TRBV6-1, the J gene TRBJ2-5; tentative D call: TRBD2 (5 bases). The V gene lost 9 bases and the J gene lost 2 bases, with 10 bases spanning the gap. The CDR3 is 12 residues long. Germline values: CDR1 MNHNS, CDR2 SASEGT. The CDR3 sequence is CASAWEQETQYF. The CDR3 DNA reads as TGTGCCAGTGCGTGGGAGCAAGAGACCCAGTACTTC.

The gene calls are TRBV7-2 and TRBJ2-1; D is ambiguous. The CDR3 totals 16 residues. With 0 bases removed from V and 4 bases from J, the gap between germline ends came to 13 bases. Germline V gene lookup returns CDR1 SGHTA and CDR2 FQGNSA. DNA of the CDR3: TGTGCCAGCAGCTTAGCGCGATCGCCCCGATACAATGAGCAGTTCTTC. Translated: CASSLARSPRYNEQFF.

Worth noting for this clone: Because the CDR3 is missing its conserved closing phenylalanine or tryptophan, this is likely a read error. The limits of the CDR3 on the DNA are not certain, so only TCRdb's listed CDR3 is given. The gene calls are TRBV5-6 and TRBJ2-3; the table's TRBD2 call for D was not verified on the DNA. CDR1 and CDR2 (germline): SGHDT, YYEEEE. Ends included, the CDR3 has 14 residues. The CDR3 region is CASSVSLRSGEAFE.

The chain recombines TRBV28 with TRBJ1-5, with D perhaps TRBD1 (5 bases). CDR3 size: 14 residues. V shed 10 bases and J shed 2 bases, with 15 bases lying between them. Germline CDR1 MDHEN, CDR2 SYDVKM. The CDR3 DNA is TGTGCCATCCAGGGCCGTCTTGGCAATCAGCCCCAGCATTTT. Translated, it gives CAIQGRLGNQPQHF.

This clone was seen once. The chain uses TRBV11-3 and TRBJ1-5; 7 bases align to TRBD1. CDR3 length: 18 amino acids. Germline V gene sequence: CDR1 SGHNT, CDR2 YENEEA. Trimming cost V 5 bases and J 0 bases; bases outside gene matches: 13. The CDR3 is CASSANTGTAYSNQPQHF. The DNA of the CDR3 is TGTGCCAGCAGCGCTAACACCGGGACAGCCTATAGCAATCAGCCCCAGCATTTT.

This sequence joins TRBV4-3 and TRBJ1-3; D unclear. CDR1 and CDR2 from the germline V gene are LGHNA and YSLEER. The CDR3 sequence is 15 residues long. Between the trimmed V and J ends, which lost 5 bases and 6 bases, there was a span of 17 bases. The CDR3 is CASSVPGCGINTIYF. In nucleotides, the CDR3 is TGCGCCAGCAGCGTACCGGGATGTGGCATAAACACCATATATTTT.